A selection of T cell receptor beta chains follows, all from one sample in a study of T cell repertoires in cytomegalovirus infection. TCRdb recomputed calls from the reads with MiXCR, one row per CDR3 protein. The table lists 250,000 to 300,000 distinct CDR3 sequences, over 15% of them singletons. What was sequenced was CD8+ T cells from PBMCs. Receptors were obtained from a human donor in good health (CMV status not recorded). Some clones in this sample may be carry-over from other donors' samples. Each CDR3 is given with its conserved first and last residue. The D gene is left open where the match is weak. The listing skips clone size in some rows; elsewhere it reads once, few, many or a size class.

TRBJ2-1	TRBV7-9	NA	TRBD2	TGTGCCAGCAGCTTAGGGACTAGCGGGGGTTTTGGTGAGCAGTTCTTC	CASSLGTSGGFGEQFF
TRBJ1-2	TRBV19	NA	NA	TGTGCCAGTAGTTCAGACCTTCGGGAGGCAAACTATGGCTACACCTTC	CASSSDLREANYGYTF
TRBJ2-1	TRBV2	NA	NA	TGTGCCAGCAGTGAATCCTTACGGACGAACAATGAGCAGTTCTTC	CASSESLRTNNEQFF
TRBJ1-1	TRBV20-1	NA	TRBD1	TGCAGTGCTCCCGGGGGACAGGGGGTTTTAAGGTATGAGGTGATCACTGAAGCTTTCTTT	CSAPGGQGVLRYEVITEAFF
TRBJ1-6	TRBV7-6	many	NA	TGTGCCAGCAGCTTAATTCGACAACCCCTCCACTTT	CASSLIRQPLHF
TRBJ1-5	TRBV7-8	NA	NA	TGTGCCAGCAGCTACTGGAGGGGTGATCAGCCCCAGCATTTT	CASSYWRGDQPQHF
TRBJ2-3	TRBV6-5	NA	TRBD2	TGTGCCAGCAGGGGAGGACTAGCGGGGATAGATACGCAGTATTTT	CASRGGLAGIDTQYF
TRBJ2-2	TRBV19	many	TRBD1	TGTGCCAGTAGTCTCCACTGGACAGGGCTTAGCGGGGAGCTGTTTTTT	CASSLHWTGLSGELFF
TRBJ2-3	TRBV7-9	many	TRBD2	TGTGCCAGCAGCCTTATGGGACTAGCGGGCGACCCTTTCACAGATACGCAGTATTTT	CASSLMGLAGDPFTDTQYF
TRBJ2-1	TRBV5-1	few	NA	TGCGCCAGCAGCTTGGACGGTGTGAACAATGAGCAGTTCTTC	CASSLDGVNNEQFF
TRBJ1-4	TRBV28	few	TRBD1	TGTGCCAGCAGTTCCATCAGGGGGCCGCCAACTAATGAAAAACTGTTTTTT	CASSSIRGPPTNEKLFF
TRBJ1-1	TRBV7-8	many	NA	TGTGCCAGCAGCTTAGGACAGTACTCTGAAGCTTTCTTT	CASSLGQYSEAFF
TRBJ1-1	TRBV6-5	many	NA	TGTGCCAGCAGTTTCTTGGGAGGAAACACTGAAGCTTTCTTT	CASSFLGGNTEAFF
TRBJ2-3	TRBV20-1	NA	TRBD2	TGCAGTGCCAACACGCCGGGACTAGCTATAGGAGATACGCAGTATTTT	CSANTPGLAIGDTQYF
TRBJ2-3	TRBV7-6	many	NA	TGTGCCAGCAGCTCCCCTATAAGGGAGGGCACAGATACGCAGTATTTT	CASSSPIREGTDTQYF
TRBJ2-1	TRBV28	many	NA	TGTGCCAGCAGCCCTCTCGAAGGGACCCCCTCATACAATGAGCAGTTCTTC	CASSPLEGTPSYNEQFF
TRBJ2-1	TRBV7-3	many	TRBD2	TGTGCCAGCAGCTTAAGCGGGGGGCGGGATGAGCAGTTCTTC	CASSLSGGRDEQFF
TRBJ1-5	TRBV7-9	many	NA	TGTGCCAGCAGACTCGATGGGACAACAGCGGACCAGCCCCAGCATTTT	CASRLDGTTADQPQHF
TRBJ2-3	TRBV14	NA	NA	TGTGCCAGCAGCCGATACGCATACGGCACAGATACGCAGTATTTT	CASSRYAYGTDTQYF
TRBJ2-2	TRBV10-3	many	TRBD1	TGTGCCATCAGTGAGTCGACAGGGGGGAAAACGAACACCGGGGAGCTGTTTTTT	CAISESTGGKTNTGELFF
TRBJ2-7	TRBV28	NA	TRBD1	TGTGCCAGCAGTTCACCGGAGCGAGGGGGCGGATATGAGCAGTACTTC	CASSSPERGGGYEQYF
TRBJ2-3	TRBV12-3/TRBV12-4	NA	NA	TGTGCCAGCAGTTTAAGGTCTTTTACGCAGTATTTT	CASSLRSFTQYF
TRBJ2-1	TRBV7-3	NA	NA	TGTGCCAGCAGCTCGGCAGGGGCACTCTCCTACAATGAGCAGTTCTTC	CASSSAGALSYNEQFF
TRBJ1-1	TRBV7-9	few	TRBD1	TGTGCCAGCAGCCCGACTAGGACAGGGGCGCAAGATGAAGCTTTCTTT	CASSPTRTGAQDEAFF
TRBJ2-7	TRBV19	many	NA	TGTGCCAGTAGCAGCGGACAGACATACGAGCAGTACTTC	CASSSGQTYEQYF
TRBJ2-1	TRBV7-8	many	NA	TGTGCCAGCAGCTTAGCTCCTCTGAGCTCCTACAATGAGCAGTTCTTC	CASSLAPLSSYNEQFF
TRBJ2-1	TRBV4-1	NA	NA	TGCGCCAGCAGCCAAGATCGGTTATCGGGAAATGAGCAGTTCTTC	CASSQDRLSGNEQFF
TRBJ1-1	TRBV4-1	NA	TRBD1	TGCGCCAGCAGCGACCGGGACAGGGGGCCCCCTGAAGCTTTCTTT	CASSDRDRGPPEAFF
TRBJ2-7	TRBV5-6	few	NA	TGTGCCAGCAGCTTGGGGACGCCAGGCTACGAGCAGTACTTC	CASSLGTPGYEQYF
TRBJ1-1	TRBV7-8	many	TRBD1	TGTGCCAGCAGCCCAGACAGGGAGATGCTTGTAGCTTTCTTT	CASSPDREMLVAFF
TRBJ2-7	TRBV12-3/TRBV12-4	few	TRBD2	TGTGCCAGCACTCTCGGAGCGGGGGGATACGAGCAGTACTTC	CASTLGAGGYEQYF
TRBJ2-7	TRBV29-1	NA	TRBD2	TGCAGCGCTGCGGGAGAAGCGGGGTCGCCCTACGAGCAGTACTTC	CSAAGEAGSPYEQYF
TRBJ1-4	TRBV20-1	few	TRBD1	TGCAGTGCTAGAGATCTGGACAGGATTAATGAAAAACTGTTTTTT	CSARDLDRINEKLFF
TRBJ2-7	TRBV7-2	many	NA	TGTGCCAGCACCGATGACGGGGCTTCCTACGAGCAGTACTTC	CASTDDGASYEQYF
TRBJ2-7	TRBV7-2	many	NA	TGTGCCAGCAGCTTAGCGGGGTGGGGGGCGCAGGGGGAGCAGTACTTC	CASSLAGWGAQGEQYF
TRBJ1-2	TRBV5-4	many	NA	TGTGCCAGCCTTGAACTGGACAGTGACTATGGCTACACCTTC	CASLELDSDYGYTF
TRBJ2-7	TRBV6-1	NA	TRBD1	TGTGCCAGCAGTGCCCCGGACAGGCGGGACGAGCAGTACTTC	CASSAPDRRDEQYF